Listed below are T cell receptor beta chains from one sample, sequenced in a study of CXCR3-negative and CXCR3-positive naive CD8 T cells. TCRdb processed the 5' RACE reads again and assigns one entry to each CDR3 protein, with no DNA. This sample's clone table lists about 6,900 distinct CDR3 sequences. Material: naive CXCR3+ CD8+ T cells from blood. The source of these receptors is a human donor in good health. Some clones in this sample may be carry-over from other donors' samples. Each CDR3 is given with its conserved first and last residue. Clone size is shown for a subset of rows, as once, few, many or a class of expanded clone.

J	size	V	CDR3
TRBJ1-1	-	TRBV6-5	CASSYQSGNTEAFF
TRBJ1-1	medium-sized	TRBV5-1	CASSLGNPNTEAFF
TRBJ2-2	-	TRBV15	CATSRDLGGRETGELFF
TRBJ2-7	medium-sized	TRBV5-4	CASSTAGTGIHEQYF
TRBJ1-3	-	TRBV12-3/TRBV12-4	CASSSERLHSGNTIYF
TRBJ1-1	medium-sized	TRBV7-9	CASSPPGTHTEAFF
TRBJ2-1	-	TRBV5-1	CASSLLGLAGVFNEQFF
TRBJ2-1	-	TRBV14	CASSQVAGRGDEQFF
TRBJ1-2	-	TRBV29-1	CSVERRDRPNYGYTF
TRBJ2-1	medium-sized	TRBV6-5	CASSYSMGQVLHEQFF
TRBJ1-1	medium-sized	TRBV29-1	CSAESWLGMDTEAFF
TRBJ2-1	medium-sized	TRBV13	CASSLGLDEQFF
TRBJ1-1	medium-sized	TRBV5-6	CASSFNQEAFF
TRBJ2-1	-	TRBV7-8	CASSPTTNEQFF
TRBJ2-7	medium-sized	TRBV28	CASSFYASPSYEQYF
TRBJ2-1	-	TRBV20-1	CSLWLAEGDEQFF
TRBJ2-3	-	TRBV6-6	CASSGLAGVWADKKYF
TRBJ2-5	-	TRBV29-1	CSVEGYGPGQETQYF
TRBJ2-3	-	TRBV28	CASSPQGDVTDTQYF
TRBJ2-2	medium-sized	TRBV3-1	CASSQDRPNTGELFF
TRBJ2-1	medium-sized	TRBV20-1	CSARGLNNEQFF
TRBJ2-7	medium-sized	TRBV9	CASSVEGYEQYF
TRBJ2-2	-	TRBV6-5	CATGTGLTGELFF
TRBJ2-7	-	TRBV4-1	CASSQSGWNEQYF
TRBJ2-3	medium-sized	TRBV11-2	CASSLVGLYGTDTQYF
TRBJ2-1	-	TRBV7-2	CASSFVREQFF
TRBJ2-1	-	TRBV29-1	CSVFGSAGANEQFF
TRBJ2-7	medium-sized	TRBV7-9	CASSQAGINYEQYF
TRBJ2-3	-	TRBV11-2	CASSLGAGLSTDTQYF
TRBJ2-7	-	TRBV29-1	CSVEFSGRGSYEQYF
TRBJ1-2	medium-sized	TRBV5-1	CASSGRTGGEYGYTF